This is a list of T cell receptor beta chains from one sample in a study of cytomegalovirus exposure and HLA in healthy donors. Data came from immunoSEQ multiplex PCR; TCRdb stores just in-frame clones and leaves some out. Of tens of thousands of clones in the sample, approximately 80% were seen once. Material: PBMCs. All receptors come from a man aged 25-45 years in good health and CMV-seronegative. Both conserved end residues are part of each CDR3. The D gene is left open where the match is weak. Clone sizes are given selectively: once, few, many, or a class where the clone is expanded.

j_call v_call clone_size d_call cdr3_aa cdr3_nt
TRBJ2-5 TRBV5-1 . TRBD1 CASSPGQGRETQYF TGCGCCAGCAGCCCCGGACAGGGAAGAGAGACCCAGTACTTC
TRBJ1-4 TRBV6-5 few . CASSYRGDSNEKLFF TGTGCCAGCAGTTACCGAGGAGACAGTAATGAAAAACTGTTTTTT
TRBJ1-1 TRBV11-2 . . CASSLVVYGANTEAFF TGTGCCAGCAGCTTAGTTGTGTATGGGGCGAACACTGAAGCTTTCTTT
TRBJ2-7 TRBV5-1 . . CASSNGLPQEQYF TGCGCCAGCAGCAACGGACTCCCCCAGGAGCAGTACTTC
TRBJ2-7 TRBV11-2 . TRBD1 CASSSIRTGPYEQYF TGTGCCAGCAGCAGCATCAGGACAGGGCCCTACGAGCAGTACTTC
TRBJ1-1 TRBV16 . . CASSPALNTEAFF TGTGCCAGCAGCCCCGCGCTTAACACTGAAGCTTTCTTT
TRBJ1-4 TRBV6-5 . . CASSYGYRATNEKLFF TGTGCCAGCAGTTACGGATACAGGGCAACTAATGAAAAACTGTTTTTT
TRBJ1-4 TRBV2 . TRBD1 CASRYRDRGEEKLFF TGTGCCAGCAGGTACCGGGACAGGGGAGAGGAAAAACTGTTTTTT
TRBJ1-1 TRBV14 . . CASSTLSVPAEAFF TGTGCCAGCAGCACACTATCAGTTCCGGCTGAAGCTTTCTTT
TRBJ2-1 TRBV10-1 . TRBD2 CASSESSGNHNEQFF TGCGCCAGCAGTGAGTCGAGCGGGAATCACAATGAGCAGTTCTTC
TRBJ1-1 TRBV19 . . CASSDRSGWNTEAFF TGTGCCAGTAGCGATCGCTCAGGGTGGAACACTGAAGCTTTCTTT
TRBJ2-1 TRBV28 . TRBD2 CASSSPRLAAMREQFF TGTGCCAGCAGTTCCCCACGACTAGCGGCCATGAGGGAGCAGTTCTTC
TRBJ2-7 TRBV28 . TRBD1 CASSLPGQGYNEQYF TGTGCCAGCAGTCTACCGGGACAGGGTTACAACGAGCAGTACTTC
TRBJ1-4 TRBV28 . TRBD1 CASSSPGQGNNEKLFF TGTGCCAGCAGTTCCCCGGGACAGGGGAATAATGAAAAACTGTTTTTT
TRBJ2-1 TRBV14 . . CASSQDEWASYNEQFF TGTGCCAGCAGCCAAGATGAGTGGGCCTCCTACAATGAGCAGTTCTTC
TRBJ2-5 TRBV7-7 . . CASSLSNGIQETQYF TGTGCCAGCAGCTTATCCAACGGGATCCAAGAGACCCAGTACTTC
TRBJ2-3 TRBV7-9 . . CASPRGSGTLSTDTQYF TGTGCCAGCCCCCGGGGTTCCGGGACATTAAGCACAGATACGCAGTATTTT
TRBJ2-3 TRBV19 . . CASNNRGTHTDTQYF TGTGCCAGTAATAATCGCGGGACTCACACAGATACGCAGTATTTT
TRBJ1-1 TRBV2 few . CASRAGKGTEAFF TGTGCCAGCAGAGCAGGGAAAGGCACTGAAGCTTTCTTT
TRBJ2-1 TRBV6-5 . . CASSYSAITSYNEQFF TGTGCCAGCAGTTACTCAGCGATTACCTCCTACAATGAGCAGTTCTTC
TRBJ2-5 TRBV14 . TRBD2 CASSQSLRSGGAQETQYF TGTGCCAGCAGCCAATCCCTCCGGAGCGGGGGGGCCCAAGAGACCCAGTACTTC
TRBJ2-7 TRBV7-9 few . CSSSPTQGGHLYEQYF TGTTCCAGCAGCCCCACCCAGGGAGGACATCTATACGAGCAGTACTTC
TRBJ2-1 TRBV6-1 . TRBD2 CASSETSDSYNEQFF TGTGCCAGCAGCGAGACTAGCGACTCCTACAATGAGCAGTTCTTC
TRBJ1-6 TRBV19 . TRBD1 CASRGGSGASNSPLHF TGTGCCAGTAGAGGGGGCTCAGGGGCGAGTAATTCACCCCTCCACTTT
TRBJ2-2 TRBV5-1 . . CASSVTGTTGELFF TGCGCCAGCAGCGTTACAGGGACCACCGGGGAGCTGTTTTTT
TRBJ2-5 TRBV18 . . CASSPRQQETQYF TGTGCCAGCTCACCCCGACAGCAAGAGACCCAGTACTTC
TRBJ2-7 TRBV11-2 . TRBD2 CASSSRGTSAYEQYF TGTGCCAGCAGCTCGAGGGGAACTAGCGCCTACGAGCAGTACTTC
TRBJ2-1 TRBV5-4 . . CASSERAGNEQFF TGTGCCAGCAGCGAACGAGCTGGCAATGAGCAGTTCTTC
TRBJ1-5 TRBV13 few . CASSLGQSNQPQHF TGTGCCAGCAGCTTAGGCCAAAGCAATCAGCCCCAGCATTTT
TRBJ2-7 TRBV6-6 . TRBD2 CASSDTSEGSYEQYF TGTGCCAGCAGTGACACTAGCGAAGGCTCCTACGAGCAGTACTTC
TRBJ2-1 TRBV11-3 . TRBD2 CASSLVAGGGNEQFF TGTGCCAGCAGCTTAGTAGCGGGGGGTGGCAATGAGCAGTTCTTC
TRBJ1-1 TRBV5-4 few TRBD1 CASSLWDRVGTEAFF TGTGCCAGCAGCCTATGGGACAGGGTGGGCACTGAAGCTTTCTTT
TRBJ2-4 TRBV19 . TRBD1 CASSDLRGRGRKNIQYF TGTGCCAGTAGCGACCTGAGGGGCAGGGGGCGAAAAAACATTCAGTACTTC
TRBJ2-3 TRBV7-9 . TRBD2 CASSPRLAETTDTQYF TGTGCCAGCAGCCCCAGACTAGCGGAGACCACAGATACGCAGTATTTT
TRBJ2-2 TRBV5-6 few TRBD2 CASSRDLAVNTGELFF TGTGCCAGCAGCAGGGACCTAGCGGTTAACACCGGGGAGCTGTTTTTT
TRBJ1-4 TRBV21-1 . . CASSKVRRDSNEKLFF TGTGCCAGCAGCAAAGTCCGGCGGGACAGTAATGAAAAACTGTTTTTT
TRBJ2-1 TRBV28 . . CASSPHRGKHPYNEQFF TGTGCCAGCAGTCCTCACCGGGGAAAGCACCCCTACAATGAGCAGTTCTTC
TRBJ1-3 TRBV9 . . CASSVEGGLDTIYF TGTGCCAGCAGCGTAGAGGGAGGCTTGGACACCATATATTTT
TRBJ2-7 TRBV7-2 . TRBD2 CASSPRWGGASYEQYF TGTGCCAGCAGCCCCCGGTGGGGGGGAGCGTCCTACGAGCAGTACTTC
TRBJ1-4 TRBV6-1 . TRBD1 CASSEGHEGAVGKLFF TGTGCCAGCAGTGAAGGTCACGAGGGGGCGGTAGGAAAACTGTTTTTT
TRBJ2-1 TRBV27 . TRBD2 CASSLIGGTSGSGTYNEQFF TGTGCCAGCAGTTTAATCGGGGGGACTAGCGGGAGTGGGACCTACAATGAGCAGTTCTTC
TRBJ2-7 TRBV7-8 . . CASSLAGTRVYEQYF TGTGCCAGCAGCTTAGCTGGGACTCGAGTTTACGAGCAGTACTTC
TRBJ1-2 TRBV18 . TRBD1 CASSPEGQGRVYTF TGTGCCAGCTCACCTGAGGGACAGGGTCGTGTCTACACCTTC
TRBJ1-1 TRBV19 . TRBD1 CASRRQGRNTEAFF TGTGCCAGTAGAAGACAGGGGCGCAACACTGAAGCTTTCTTT
TRBJ2-1 TRBV29-1 . . CSVEDGEDTDYNEQFF TGCAGCGTTGAAGATGGAGAGGACACGGATTACAATGAGCAGTTCTTC
TRBJ1-2 TRBV4-1 once TRBD1 CASSQGVADRAGYGYTF TGCGCCAGCAGCCAAGGCGTAGCGGACAGGGCTGGCTATGGCTACACCTTC
TRBJ2-1 TRBV4-3 . TRBD1 CASSQGQGEGEQFF TGCGCCAGCAGCCAAGGACAGGGGGAGGGCGAGCAGTTCTTC
TRBJ1-1 TRBV28 . . CASSPPMNTEAFF TGTGCCAGCAGTCCCCCTATGAACACTGAAGCTTTCTTT
TRBJ2-7 TRBV7-9 . . CASSFTYEQYF TGTGCCAGCAGCTTCACCTACGAGCAGTACTTC
TRBJ1-6 TRBV7-8 . . CASSFETQNSPLHF TGTGCCAGCAGCTTCGAAACACAGAATTCACCCCTCCACTTT
TRBJ2-2 TRBV27 . TRBD2 CASSLIGRPSGTRNTGELFF TGTGCCAGCAGTTTAATAGGCAGGCCTAGCGGGACTCGAAACACCGGGGAGCTGTTTTTT
TRBJ1-6 TRBV5-8 . . CASSFRGGSPLHF TGTGCCAGCAGCTTCAGGGGTGGGTCACCCCTCCACTTT
TRBJ2-1 TRBV18 . TRBD1 CASSPPTGLPYNEQFF TGTGCCAGCTCACCTCCGACAGGGTTACCCTACAATGAGCAGTTCTTC
TRBJ2-7 TRBV19 . TRBD1 CASSSPTTGSGYEQYF TGTGCCAGTAGTTCCCCAACGACAGGGTCTGGGTACGAGCAGTACTTC
TRBJ1-1 TRBV4-1 . . CASSQIQLNTEAFF TGCGCCAGCAGCCAGATACAGTTGAACACTGAAGCTTTCTTT